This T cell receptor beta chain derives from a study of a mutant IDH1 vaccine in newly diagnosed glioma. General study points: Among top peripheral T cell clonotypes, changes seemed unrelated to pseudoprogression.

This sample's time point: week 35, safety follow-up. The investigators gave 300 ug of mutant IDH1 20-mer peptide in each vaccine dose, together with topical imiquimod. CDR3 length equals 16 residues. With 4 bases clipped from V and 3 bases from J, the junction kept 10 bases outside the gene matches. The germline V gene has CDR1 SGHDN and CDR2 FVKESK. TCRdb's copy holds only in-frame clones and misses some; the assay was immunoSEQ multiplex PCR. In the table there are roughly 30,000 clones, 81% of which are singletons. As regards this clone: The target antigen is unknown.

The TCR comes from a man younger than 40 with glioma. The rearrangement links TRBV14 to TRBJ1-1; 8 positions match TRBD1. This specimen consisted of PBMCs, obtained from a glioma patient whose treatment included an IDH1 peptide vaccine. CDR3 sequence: CASSLNRGLGYTEAFF. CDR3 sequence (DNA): TGTGCCAGCAGCCTCAACAGGGGGTTGGGATACACTGAAGCTTTCTTT.